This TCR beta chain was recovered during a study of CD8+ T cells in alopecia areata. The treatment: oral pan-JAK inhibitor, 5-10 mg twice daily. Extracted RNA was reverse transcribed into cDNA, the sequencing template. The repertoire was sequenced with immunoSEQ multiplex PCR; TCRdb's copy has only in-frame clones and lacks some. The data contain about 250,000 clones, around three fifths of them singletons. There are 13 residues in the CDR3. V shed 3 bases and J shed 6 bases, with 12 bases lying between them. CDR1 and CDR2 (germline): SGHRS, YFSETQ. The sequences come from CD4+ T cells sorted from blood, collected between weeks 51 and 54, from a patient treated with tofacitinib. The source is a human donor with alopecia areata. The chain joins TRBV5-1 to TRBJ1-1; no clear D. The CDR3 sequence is CASSSFGSAEAFF. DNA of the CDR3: TGCGCCAGCAGCTCGTTTGGGTCAGCTGAAGCTTTCTTT.